The 32 T cell receptor beta chains in this list originate from one sample, sequenced in a study of blood T cell repertoires in COVID-19. Sequencing used immunoSEQ multiplex PCR; TCRdb keeps in-frame clones, though not all of them. There are some 48,000 clones in the sample; approximately 89% occur only once, and about 29% lies in the top ten. The source material was peripheral blood. The receptor set was obtained from a woman aged 80 or older with acute or convalescent COVID-19.

This chain connects TRBV28 to TRBJ2-1; possible D gene TRBD2, 6 bases. V was cut by 6 bases and J by 8 bases, with 23 bases left in between. The germline V gene encodes CDR1 MDHEN and CDR2 SYDVKM. The CDR3 is 16 amino acids. The CDR3 nucleotides read TGTGCCAGCAGCCCCCCGACTAGGACGTCCCGGGATGAGCAGTTCTTC. Amino acid sequence: CASSPPTRTSRDEQFF.

V usage is TRBV29-1 and J usage is TRBJ1-1, with 7 nucleotides matching TRBD1. The length of the CDR3 is 13 residues. The germline V gene has CDR1 SQVTM and CDR2 ANQGSEA. Trimming cost V 4 bases and J 11 bases; bases outside gene matches: 13. CDR3 in amino acids: CSVVEGAGVRAFF. As DNA, the CDR3 is TGCAGCGTTGTTGAGGGGGCCGGGGTCAGGGCTTTCTTT. Full variable domain (remainder filled in from reference TRBV29-1 and TRBJ1-1): SAVISQKPSRDICQRGTSLTIQCQVDSQVTMMFWYRQQPGQSLTLIATANQGSEATYESGFVIDKFPISRPNLTFSTLTVSNMSPEDSSIYLCSVVEGAGVRAFFGQGTRLTVV.

The J gene is TRBJ2-5, the V gene TRBV5-1; perhaps TRBD2 as D (6 bases). V dropped 0 bases and J dropped 5 bases, with 23 bases sitting between them. This CDR3 contains 18 residues. CDR1 and CDR2 from the germline V gene are SGHRS and YFSETQ. CDR3 DNA: TGCGCCAGCAGCTTGGAGCGGCCCCTTCGGGGCGGAGGGGAGACCCAGTACTTC. Translation: CASSLERPLRGGGETQYF.

V is TRBV4-2 and J is TRBJ2-3; the match to TRBD2 covers 11 bases. Germline CDR1 LGHNA, CDR2 YNFKEQ. The CDR3 spans 16 residues. With V trimmed by 4 bases and J by 1 base, 4 bases remained unmatched. CDR3 bases: TGTGCCAGCAGCCGGGAACTAGCGGGGGGCACAGATACGCAGTATTTT. It codes for CASSRELAGGTDTQYF.

This rearrangement joins TRBV6-2 or TRBV6-3 to TRBJ1-6; D perhaps matches TRBD1 (5 bases). CDR1 MNHEY and CDR2 SVGEGT come from the germline V gene. This CDR3 contains 16 residues. V was trimmed by 6 bases and J by 7 bases, leaving 19 bases between them. CDR3 region: CASSPPGRRGNSPLHF. CDR3 sequence (DNA): TGTGCCAGCAGCCCCCCGGGGAGGCGGGGGAATTCACCCCTCCACTTT.

The chain couples TRBV5-6 to TRBJ2-4; 7 bases are shared with TRBD1. Per germline, CDR1 SGHDT and CDR2 YYEEEE. The V segment lost 3 bases and the J segment 6 bases; nucleotides outside the gene matches: 9. The CDR3 contains 15 residues. The CDR3 loop reads CASSSLTGAANIQYF. The DNA of the CDR3 is TGTGCCAGCAGCTCGCTAACAGGGGCCGCAAACATTCAGTACTTC.

The V call is TRBV6-5, the J call TRBJ2-1; D gene unclear. In germline, CDR1 is MNHEY, CDR2 SVGAGI. The CDR3 is 15 residues long. V lost 2 bases, J lost 3 bases, and 11 bases lay in between. The CDR3 protein is CASSYTLTGYNEQFF. CDR3 coding DNA: TGTGCCAGCAGTTACACTCTCACTGGCTACAATGAGCAGTTCTTC.

The chain is built from TRBV6-6 and TRBJ2-2; perhaps TRBD2 as D (6 bases). In germline, CDR1 is MNHNY, CDR2 SVGAGI (reference sequence). The length of the CDR3 is 16 residues. Trimming removed 6 bases from V and 7 bases from J, with 21 bases in between. In nucleotides, the CDR3 is TGTGCCAGCAGCCGAGACTCCTCGGAGGGCGGCGGGGAGCTGTTTTTT. Translating gives CASSRDSSEGGGELFF.

This clone turned up a few times. This rearrangement joins TRBV7-2 to TRBJ2-5; D is unresolved. Trimming pared 5 bases from V and 5 bases from J, leaving 18 bases between. The germline V gene encodes CDR1 SGHTA and CDR2 FQGNSA. The CDR3 covers 15 residues. CDR3 DNA: TGTGCCAGCAGCATACTAACTGCGGCGGTCGAGACCCAGTACTTC. Translating gives CASSILTAAVETQYF.

This chain joins TRBV5-1 and TRBJ2-2; D not resolved. CDR3 length: 14 amino acids. V was trimmed by 0 bases and J by 6 bases, leaving 9 bases between them. Germline V gene data show CDR1 as SGHRS and CDR2 as YFSETQ. The CDR3: CASSLGLTPGELFF. The CDR3 region has the DNA TGCGCCAGCAGCTTGGGGCTCACACCCGGGGAGCTGTTTTTT.

V usage is TRBV9 and J usage is TRBJ1-1, with D hard to call. CDR1 SGDLS and CDR2 YYNGEE come from the germline V gene. V lost 9 bases and J lost 1, with 19 bases in between. The CDR3 runs 15 residues. The CDR3 protein is CATPVGRPRNTEAFF. The CDR3 nucleotides read TGTGCCACCCCGGTGGGCCGTCCGCGGAACACTGAAGCTTTCTTT.

The DNA of the CDR3 is TGTGCCAGCAGTTCTACAGGGAACACCGGGGAGCTGTTTTTT. This encodes CASSSTGNTGELFF. V and J are TRBV6-5 and TRBJ2-2; TRBD1 is a possible D gene (5 bases). This CDR3 is 14 amino acids long. The germline CDR1 and CDR2 sequences are MNHEY and SVGAGI. The V gene lost 4 bases and the J gene lost 1 base, with 7 bases spanning the gap.

The rearrangement joins TRBV6-5 to TRBJ2-7; TRBD1 agrees at 8 bases. Trimming took 6 bases from V and 0 from J; bases not matched to a gene: 4. Germline V gene lookup returns CDR1 MNHEY and CDR2 SVGAGI. The CDR3 has 14 amino acids. CDR3 coding DNA: TGTGCCAGCAGGAAGGGACAGGACTCCTACGAGCAGTACGTC. It encodes CASRKGQDSYEQYV.

The chain carries TRBV18 and TRBJ1-1; unclear D gene. V dropped 4 bases and J dropped 10 bases, with 16 bases sitting between them. CDR1 and CDR2 from the germline V gene are KGHSH and LQKENI. The CDR3 sequence is 13 residues long. The CDR3 spells CASSLDSAKRAFF. DNA of the CDR3: TGTGCCAGCTCACTTGATAGTGCTAAGCGAGCTTTCTTT.

This chain uses TRBV4-2 with TRBJ1-5, with TRBD1 matching over 9 bases. Germline V gene data show CDR1 as LGHNA and CDR2 as YNFKEQ. This CDR3 spans 16 amino acids. After removal of 1 base from V and 7 bases from J, the junction contained 8 bases not matched to a gene. CDR3 DNA: TGTGCCAGCAGCCAAGGCCCGGGACAGGGAAGCCAGCCCCAGCATTTT. It specifies CASSQGPGQGSQPQHF.

The genes are TRBV27 and TRBJ2-5; 10 bases agree with TRBD2. This CDR3 has 16 amino acids. Unmatched junction bases numbered 7, after V lost 1 base and J lost 5 bases. Germline V CDR1 and CDR2: MNHEY, SMNVEV (reference sequence). The CDR3 DNA reads TGTGCCAGCAGTTTATGGGAGCGGGGGGGCCTGGAGACCCAGTACTTC. Translated: CASSLWERGGLETQYF.

The chain employs TRBV6-5 and TRBJ2-5, with D tentatively TRBD1 (5 bases). The CDR3 is made up of 14 amino acids. Germline CDR1 and CDR2: MNHEY and SVGAGI. V dropped 9 bases and J dropped 3 bases, with 17 bases sitting between them. The CDR3 is CASHRLGQEETQYF. The CDR3 nucleotides are TGTGCCAGTCATAGGTTGGGGCAAGAAGAGACCCAGTACTTC.

The V and J genes are TRBV18 and TRBJ1-1; TRBD1 matches 7 bases. V lost 3 bases to trimming and J lost 2 bases; unmatched junction nucleotides: 6. This CDR3 has 15 amino acids. Germline V gene sequence: CDR1 KGHSH, CDR2 LQKENI. The CDR3 DNA follows: TGTGCCAGCTCACCCTTGACAGGGATAAACACTGAAGCTTTCTTT. This translates into CASSPLTGINTEAFF.

The genes are TRBV5-1 and TRBJ1-2; TRBD1 is a possible D gene (5 bases). The V end lost 4 bases, the J end lost 6 bases, and 16 bases lay between the germline ends. This CDR3 region has 14 residues. The germline gives CDR1 SGHRS, CDR2 YFSETQ. The CDR3 region is CASSPSGARNGYTF. CDR3 DNA sequence: TGCGCCAGCAGCCCGAGCGGGGCGCGAAATGGCTACACCTTC.

The chain joins TRBV19 to TRBJ1-2, with no clear D. Germline lookup yields CDR1 LNHDA and CDR2 SQIVND (reference sequence). The germline V and J ends were trimmed by 5 bases and 4 bases, with 8 bases remaining between them. This CDR3 has 12 amino acids. CDR3 region: CASSSGVYGYTF. The CDR3 DNA reads TGTGCCAGTAGTTCCGGGGTCTATGGCTACACCTTC. The full variable domain, rest sourced from reference TRBV19 and TRBJ1-2, is DGGITQSPKYLFRKEGQNVTLSCEQNLNHDAMYWYRQDPGQGLRLIYYSQIVNDFQKGDIAEGYSVSREKKESFPLTVTSAQKNPTAFYLCASSSGVYGYTFGSGTRLTVV.

This rearrangement joins TRBV3-1 (or the pseudogene TRBV3-2) to TRBJ2-5; D call uncertain. CDR1 is LGHDT, CDR2 YNNKEL, per germline (reference sequence). V was pared by 10 bases and J by 4 bases, with 13 bases between. This CDR3 spans 12 amino acids. CDR3 DNA sequence: TGTGCCACCCAAAGCCGCGGAGAGACCCAGTACTTC. Encoded protein: CATQSRGETQYF.

The chain joins TRBV6-1 to TRBJ1-4; D is ambiguous. Germline V CDR1 and CDR2: MNHNS, SASEGT. The CDR3 consists of 17 residues. V was trimmed by 0 bases and J by 8 bases, leaving 19 bases between them. CDR3 sequence (DNA): TGTGCCAGCAGTGAAGCGAGACTACAGCCAGCGTGGGAAAAACTGTTTTTT. Translated, it gives CASSEARLQPAWEKLFF.

This chain joins TRBV7-2 and TRBJ2-1; D uncertain. CDR1 is SGHTA and CDR2 is FQGNSA in the germline V gene. There are 14 residues in the CDR3. The V end lost 2 bases, the J end lost 3 bases, and 8 bases lay between the germline ends. CDR3 in DNA: TGTGCCAGCAGCTTAAACAGATACTACAATGAGCAGTTCTTC. This sequence encodes CASSLNRYYNEQFF.

The gene calls are TRBV5-4 and TRBJ1-1; 7 nucleotides agree with TRBD1. With V trimmed by 3 bases and J by 0 bases, 8 bases remained unmatched. The CDR3 length is 16 residues. Germline V gene data show CDR1 as SGHNT and CDR2 as YYREEE (reference sequence). In nucleotides, the CDR3 is TGTGCCAGCAGCTCCAAGACAGGGTACATGAACACTGAAGCTTTCTTT. It yields the protein CASSSKTGYMNTEAFF.

In this sample, this clone turned up a few times. The gene calls are TRBV27 and TRBJ2-3, with TRBD2 matching over 14 bases. The CDR3 is 18 residues long. Germline V gene lookup returns CDR1 MNHEY and CDR2 SMNVEV (reference sequence). J gave up 2 bases and V 5 bases, and 9 bases lay outside the gene matches. CDR3 region: CASSDLGLAGETTDTQYF. CDR3 bases: TGTGCCAGCAGTGACCTGGGACTAGCGGGGGAGACCACAGATACGCAGTATTTT.

V usage is TRBV7-8 and J usage is TRBJ2-5; tentatively, D is TRBD1 (5 bases). Looked up from germline, CDR1 is SGHVS and CDR2 is FQNEAQ. The V gene lost 5 bases and the J gene lost 4 bases, with 14 bases spanning the gap. The CDR3 covers 14 residues. The chain's CDR3 is CASSPRYQGETQYF. The CDR3 region has the DNA TGTGCCAGCAGCCCGCGTTACCAGGGAGAGACCCAGTACTTC.

CDR3 loop: CASSPTGTGYTGELFF. Written as DNA, the CDR3 is TGTGCCAGCAGCCCTACCGGGACAGGGTACACCGGGGAGCTGTTTTTT. J is TRBJ2-2 and V is TRBV7-6; 9 bases map to TRBD1. This CDR3 comprises 16 residues. The germline CDR1 and CDR2 sequences are SGHVS and FNYEAQ. V lost 5 bases, J lost 3 bases, and 7 bases stayed unmatched.

CDR3 in DNA: TGTGCCAGCAGTTGGACAGGGAACGAGGAAAAACTGTTTTTT. Translated, it gives CASSWTGNEEKLFF. The chain couples TRBV27 to TRBJ1-4, with 8 bases fitting TRBD1. The V segment lost 4 bases and the J segment 8 bases; nucleotides outside the gene matches: 6. The CDR3 length is 14 residues. Germline CDR1 MNHEY, CDR2 SMNVEV (reference sequence).

The chain employs TRBV12-3 or TRBV12-4 and TRBJ2-5; D is undetermined. Trimming removed 2 bases at V and 5 bases at J, with 6 bases between. The CDR3 extends over 12 amino acids. Here the CDR3 DNA reads TGTGCCAGCAGTTTACTGTCCGAGACCCAGTACTTC. Protein product: CASSLLSETQYF.

This clone has only a few counts. The rearrangement uses TRBV5-1 and TRBJ2-3; 7 positions agree with TRBD1. J lost 6 bases, V lost 0 bases, and 10 bases had no gene match. Germline V lookup: CDR1 SGHRS, CDR2 YFSETQ. This CDR3 spans 16 amino acids. CDR3 loop: CASSLVGTDLTDTQYF. The CDR3 DNA reads TGCGCCAGCAGCTTGGTTGGGACAGACTTAACGGATACGCAGTATTTT. The variable domain in full, completed from reference TRBV5-1 and TRBJ2-3, reads KAGVTQTPRYLIKTRGQQVTLSCSPISGHRSVSWYQQTPGQGLQFLFEYFSETQRNKGNFPGRFSGRQFSNSRSEMNVSTLELGDSALYLCASSLVGTDLTDTQYFGPGTRLTVL.

V is TRBV10-3 and J is TRBJ2-7; TRBD1 matches at 8 bases. With 0 bases clipped from V and 4 bases from J, the junction kept 5 bases outside the gene matches. The CDR3 extends over 15 amino acids. Germline V gene sequence: CDR1 ENHRY, CDR2 SYGVKD. The CDR3 DNA reads TGTGCCATCAGTGAGTCGACACAGGGGGAGTACGAGCAGTACTTC. It translates to CAISESTQGEYEQYF.

The CDR3 nucleotides read TGTGCCAGCAGCCTGACTAGTTGGCCCTACGAGCAGTACTTC. Translated: CASSLTSWPYEQYF. The V and J genes are TRBV5-6 and TRBJ2-7; D possibly corresponds to TRBD2 (6 bases). The CDR3 spans 14 residues. Germline CDR1 SGHDT, CDR2 YYEEEE. Trimming cost V 4 bases and J 2 bases, with 13 bases left between them.